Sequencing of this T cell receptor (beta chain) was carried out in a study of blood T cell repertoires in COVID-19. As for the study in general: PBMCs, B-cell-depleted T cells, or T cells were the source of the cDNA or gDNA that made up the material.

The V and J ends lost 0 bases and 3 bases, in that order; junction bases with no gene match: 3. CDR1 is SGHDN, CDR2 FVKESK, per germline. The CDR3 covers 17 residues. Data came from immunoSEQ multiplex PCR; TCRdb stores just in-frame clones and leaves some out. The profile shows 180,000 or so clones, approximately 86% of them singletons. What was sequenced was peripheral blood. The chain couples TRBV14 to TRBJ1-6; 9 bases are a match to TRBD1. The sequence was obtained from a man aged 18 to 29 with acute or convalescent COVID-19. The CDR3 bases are TGTGCCAGCAGCCAAGACGACAGGGGGATCTATAATTCACCCCTCCACTTT. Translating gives CASSQDDRGIYNSPLHF.